This T cell receptor (beta chain) was sequenced during a study of T-cell reconstitution after alpha-beta-depleted transplantation in children. Unique molecular identifiers featured in how the TCRbeta library was prepared. TCRdb re-derived calls from the PCR reads in MiXCR, one entry per CDR3 protein. The sample has around 200,000 distinct CDR3 sequences, less than 8% seen once. The V and J ends lost 6 bases and 6 bases, in that order; junction bases with no gene match: 13. Germline CDR1 reads SGHDT; CDR2 reads YYEEEE. The CDR3 has 17 amino acids. This clonotype was counted between two and nine times. The sequencing used PBMCs from the stem cell graft donor, collected from the stem cell graft. The rearrangement uses TRBV5-6 and TRBJ2-3; 13 bases fit TRBD2. The receptor's source is a human donor who donated a stem cell graft to a child with Wiskott-Aldrich syndrome. The CDR3 DNA is TGTGCCAGCATCCCACTAGCGGGAGGGCCTACGACCGATACGCAGTATTTT. This codes for CASIPLAGGPTTDTQYF.